The rows below give T cell receptor beta chains drawn from one sample of a study of PD-1 blockade in classical Hodgkin lymphoma. Only in-frame clones appear in the TCRdb table, and some are missing; sequencing was by immunoSEQ multiplex PCR. The sample has 5,500 to 7,500 clones, under 65% seen once. The specimen comprised CD8+ T cells from blood, sampled at baseline. These receptors were obtained from a human donor with classical Hodgkin lymphoma. CDR3s include the opening cysteine and the closing phenylalanine or tryptophan. The D gene is left open where the match is weak. Only part of the rows carry a size: once, few, many, or a class if the clone is expanded.

v_gene: TRBV4-1; d_gene: TRBD1; j_gene: TRBJ1-1; abundance: few; CDR3aa: CASSHSTGGSNTEAFF; CDR3nt: TGCGCCAGCAGCCACTCGACAGGGGGGTCGAACACTGAAGCTTTCTTT
v_gene: TRBV2; d_gene: TRBD1; j_gene: TRBJ2-5; abundance: NA; CDR3aa: CASADRAMGTQYF; CDR3nt: TGTGCCAGCGCAGACAGGGCCATGGGGACCCAGTACTTC
v_gene: TRBV4-3; d_gene: NA; j_gene: TRBJ2-2; abundance: NA; CDR3aa: CASSTSMGSAGELFF; CDR3nt: TGCGCCAGCAGCACTTCCATGGGGAGTGCCGGGGAGCTGTTTTTT
v_gene: TRBV7-8; d_gene: NA; j_gene: TRBJ2-7; abundance: NA; CDR3aa: CASSAESGLSSYEQYF; CDR3nt: TGTGCCAGCAGCGCCGAATCGGGCCTTAGCTCCTACGAGCAGTACTTC
v_gene: TRBV29-1; d_gene: TRBD2; j_gene: TRBJ2-1; abundance: NA; CDR3aa: CSGETSLEYNEQFF; CDR3nt: TGCAGCGGGGAGACTAGCCTAGAATACAATGAGCAGTTCTTC
v_gene: TRBV27; d_gene: TRBD1; j_gene: TRBJ1-1; abundance: medium-sized; CDR3aa: CASSLLPSGGYETEAFF; CDR3nt: TGTGCCAGCAGTTTATTGCCCTCAGGGGGGTATGAGACTGAAGCTTTCTTT
v_gene: TRBV7-8; d_gene: TRBD1; j_gene: TRBJ1-1; abundance: NA; CDR3aa: CASSDRQGRVDTEAFF; CDR3nt: TGTGCCAGCAGCGATAGACAGGGGAGGGTCGACACTGAAGCTTTCTTT
v_gene: TRBV7-3; d_gene: TRBD2; j_gene: TRBJ2-3; abundance: NA; CDR3aa: CASSSGLATDTQYF; CDR3nt: TGTGCCAGCAGCTCAGGACTAGCAACAGATACGCAGTATTTT
v_gene: TRBV7-6; d_gene: NA; j_gene: TRBJ2-1; abundance: medium-sized; CDR3aa: CASSWAGGEQFF; CDR3nt: TGTGCCAGCAGCTGGGCTGGGGGGGAGCAGTTCTTC
v_gene: TRBV29-1; d_gene: TRBD2; j_gene: TRBJ2-7; abundance: NA; CDR3aa: CSVEIAGGTYEQYF; CDR3nt: TGCAGCGTTGAAATAGCGGGAGGGACCTACGAGCAGTACTTC
v_gene: TRBV7-3; d_gene: NA; j_gene: TRBJ2-1; abundance: few; CDR3aa: CASSWDHSSYNEQFF; CDR3nt: TGTGCCAGCAGCTGGGACCACAGCTCCTACAATGAGCAGTTCTTC
v_gene: TRBV27; d_gene: TRBD2; j_gene: TRBJ2-5; abundance: NA; CDR3aa: CASGPGTSGEETQYF; CDR3nt: TGTGCCAGCGGTCCCGGGACTAGCGGGGAGGAGACCCAGTACTTC
v_gene: TRBV7-8; d_gene: TRBD2; j_gene: TRBJ2-1; abundance: once; CDR3aa: CASSSVEGREVYNEQFF; CDR3nt: TGTGCCAGCAGCTCCGTGGAGGGGCGGGAGGTATACAATGAGCAGTTCTTC
v_gene: TRBV7-8; d_gene: TRBD1; j_gene: TRBJ1-2; abundance: NA; CDR3aa: CASSFDREARSYTF; CDR3nt: TGTGCCAGCAGCTTCGACAGGGAGGCCCGAAGCTACACCTTC
v_gene: TRBV7-1; d_gene: NA; j_gene: TRBJ2-7; abundance: NA; CDR3aa: CASSTMGNHEQYF; CDR3nt: TGTGCCAGCAGCACAATGGGGAACCACGAGCAGTACTTC
v_gene: TRBV7-8; d_gene: NA; j_gene: TRBJ2-7; abundance: NA; CDR3aa: CASSLAGHSEQYF; CDR3nt: TGTGCCAGCAGCTTAGCGGGACACAGCGAGCAGTACTTC
v_gene: TRBV27; d_gene: NA; j_gene: TRBJ1-4; abundance: NA; CDR3aa: CASSPTDTSRGGEKLFF; CDR3nt: TGTGCCAGCAGTCCAACGGACACCTCACGAGGGGGTGAAAAACTGTTTTTT
v_gene: TRBV6-5; d_gene: TRBD1; j_gene: TRBJ2-7; abundance: NA; CDR3aa: CASSTGTGGYEQYF; CDR3nt: TGTGCCAGCAGTACCGGGACAGGGGGCTACGAGCAGTACTTC
v_gene: TRBV19; d_gene: NA; j_gene: TRBJ2-1; abundance: medium-sized; CDR3aa: CASRWGNEQFF; CDR3nt: TGTGCCAGTAGATGGGGAAATGAGCAGTTCTTC
v_gene: TRBV9; d_gene: NA; j_gene: TRBJ2-1; abundance: few; CDR3aa: CASSVEPDNEQFF; CDR3nt: TGTGCCAGCAGCGTAGAACCGGACAATGAGCAGTTCTTC
v_gene: TRBV5-1; d_gene: TRBD1; j_gene: TRBJ1-5; abundance: medium-sized; CDR3aa: CASSLQGAGQPQHF; CDR3nt: TGCGCCAGCAGCTTACAGGGGGCCGGGCAGCCCCAGCATTTT
v_gene: TRBV18; d_gene: NA; j_gene: TRBJ1-2; abundance: NA; CDR3aa: CASSDPQQADYGYTF; CDR3nt: TGTGCCAGCTCAGACCCCCAACAGGCCGACTATGGCTACACCTTC
v_gene: TRBV4-1; d_gene: NA; j_gene: TRBJ2-7; abundance: few; CDR3aa: CASSQDPSVEQYF; CDR3nt: TGCGCCAGCAGCCAAGATCCTAGCGTCGAGCAGTACTTC
v_gene: TRBV7-2; d_gene: NA; j_gene: TRBJ1-2; abundance: NA; CDR3aa: CASSLSDQEAGGGYTF; CDR3nt: TGTGCCAGCAGCTTAAGCGACCAGGAGGCCGGGGGTGGCTACACCTTC
v_gene: TRBV6-1; d_gene: NA; j_gene: TRBJ2-1; abundance: few; CDR3aa: CASSIRAWGYNEQFF; CDR3nt: TGTGCCAGCTCCATTCGCGCCTGGGGGTACAATGAGCAGTTCTTC
v_gene: TRBV4-1; d_gene: TRBD2; j_gene: TRBJ2-3; abundance: NA; CDR3aa: CASSPSSGRWADTQYF; CDR3nt: TGCGCCAGCAGCCCCTCTAGCGGGAGGTGGGCAGATACGCAGTATTTT
v_gene: TRBV11-2; d_gene: NA; j_gene: TRBJ2-7; abundance: few; CDR3aa: CASSLTRLVDEQYF; CDR3nt: TGTGCCAGCAGCTTAACGAGGCTTGTAGACGAGCAGTACTTC
v_gene: TRBV19; d_gene: NA; j_gene: TRBJ1-5; abundance: NA; CDR3aa: CASSISSNQPQHF; CDR3nt: TGTGCCAGTAGTATTTCCAGCAATCAGCCCCAGCATTTT
v_gene: TRBV18; d_gene: TRBD2; j_gene: TRBJ2-3; abundance: NA; CDR3aa: CASSPSASGSPLDTQYF; CDR3nt: TGTGCCAGCTCACCGTCGGCTAGCGGGAGTCCCCTTGATACGCAGTATTTT
v_gene: TRBV7-9; d_gene: NA; j_gene: TRBJ2-7; abundance: few; CDR3aa: CASSLARQGYHEQYF; CDR3nt: TGTGCCAGCAGCTTAGCAAGGCAGGGCTACCACGAGCAGTACTTC
v_gene: TRBV7-6; d_gene: TRBD2; j_gene: TRBJ2-1; abundance: NA; CDR3aa: CASSNGLAGWSGNEQFF; CDR3nt: TGTGCCAGCAGCAACGGATTAGCGGGGTGGTCTGGGAATGAGCAGTTCTTC
v_gene: TRBV4-1; d_gene: TRBD1; j_gene: TRBJ2-7; abundance: NA; CDR3aa: CASSQEIGQGLKEQYF; CDR3nt: TGCGCCAGCAGCCAAGAGATAGGACAGGGTTTGAAGGAGCAGTACTTC
v_gene: TRBV7-3; d_gene: NA; j_gene: TRBJ1-1; abundance: few; CDR3aa: CASSLVVTGNTEAFF; CDR3nt: TGTGCCAGCAGCTTAGTGGTGACGGGGAACACTGAAGCTTTCTTT
v_gene: TRBV27; d_gene: NA; j_gene: TRBJ1-5; abundance: NA; CDR3aa: CASSLIGSGPQHF; CDR3nt: TGTGCCAGCAGTTTAATTGGGAGTGGGCCCCAGCATTTT
v_gene: TRBV27; d_gene: TRBD2; j_gene: TRBJ2-1; abundance: NA; CDR3aa: CASSLSRSPSGEQFF; CDR3nt: TGTGCCAGCAGTTTATCGAGGTCTCCTAGCGGTGAGCAGTTCTTC
v_gene: TRBV2; d_gene: TRBD1; j_gene: TRBJ2-1; abundance: NA; CDR3aa: CASSWDREGEKKVYNEQFF; CDR3nt: TGTGCCAGCAGTTGGGACAGGGAGGGGGAGAAAAAGGTATACAATGAGCAGTTCTTC
v_gene: TRBV6-1; d_gene: NA; j_gene: TRBJ2-7; abundance: NA; CDR3aa: CASSLSSYEQYF; CDR3nt: TGTGCCAGCAGTTTAAGCTCCTACGAGCAGTACTTC